The clone carrying this T cell receptor beta chain is medium-sized. The target antigen is unknown. This record belongs to a study of immune heterogeneity within non-small cell lung tumors. Study overall: Histologically, a few tumors were squamous cell carcinomas and over eight were non-squamous carcinomas. The remaining 1 tumor was not otherwise specified. Study outcomes and limitations: The study found high-frequency T-cell receptor beta clonotypes largely distinct between individual patients. Dominant CDR3 beta clonotypes repeated across a patient's tumor loci, while different loci held unique high-frequency clones.

The authors used approximately 600 ng of bulk tumor genomic DNA per sample as template. Several spatially distant biopsies were obtained per primary tumor intraoperatively. It was patients with untreated, newly diagnosed non-small cell lung cancer who underwent curative surgery. TCR beta CDR3 amplification used multiplex PCR with 32 V and 13 J primers. TCRdb analysed the multiplex PCR reads with MiXCR anew, one entry per CDR3 protein. Among approximately 6,000 distinct CDR3 sequences, 22% were seen once, and the ten largest hold approximately 13%. This CDR3 is 12 amino acids long. V lost 7 bases to trimming and J lost 3 bases, with 10 bases between them. CDR1 and CDR2 from the germline V gene are LNHDA and SQIVND (reference sequence).

The sample comprised lung tumor tissue. This TCR was recovered from a female donor with non-small cell lung cancer. This sequence joins TRBV19 and TRBJ2-7; D might be TRBD2 (6 bases). In nucleotides, the CDR3 is TGTGCCAGTACGCGGGATGGCTACGAGCAGTACTTC. Its protein product is CASTRDGYEQYF.